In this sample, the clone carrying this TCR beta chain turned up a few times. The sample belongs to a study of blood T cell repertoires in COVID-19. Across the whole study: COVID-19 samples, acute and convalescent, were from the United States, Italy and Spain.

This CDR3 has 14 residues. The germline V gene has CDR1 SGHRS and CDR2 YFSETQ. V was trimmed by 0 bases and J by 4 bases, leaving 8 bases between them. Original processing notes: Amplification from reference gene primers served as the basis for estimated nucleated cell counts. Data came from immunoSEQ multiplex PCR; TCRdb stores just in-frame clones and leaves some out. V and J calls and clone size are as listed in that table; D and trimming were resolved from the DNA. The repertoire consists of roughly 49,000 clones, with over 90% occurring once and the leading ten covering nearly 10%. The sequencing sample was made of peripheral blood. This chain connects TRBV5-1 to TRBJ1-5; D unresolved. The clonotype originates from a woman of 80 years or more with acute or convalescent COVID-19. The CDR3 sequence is CASSLGAGNQPQHF. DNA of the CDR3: TGCGCCAGCAGCTTGGGTGCAGGTAATCAGCCCCAGCATTTT.